Below, 10 T cell receptor beta chains from the same sample are listed, as sequenced in a study of Graves' ophthalmopathy and Graves' hyperthyroidism (dated by TCRdb to 2016 to 2019). The reads were generated on an Illumina HiSeq 2000. TCR beta CDR3 regions were amplified from RNA transcripts for repertoire sequencing. HTBI primers and the Qiagen OneStep RT-PCR kit were used in a first-round RT-PCR, which was followed by a second-round multiplex PCR, size selection and purification. In-frame beta chains were kept once TCRdb had trimmed the public reads at Q25 with fastp and called clones with MiXCR. Each CDR3 protein appears once, grouped with its most common genes and DNA. Across this sample there are approximately 410,000 distinct CDR3 sequences, with over 15% seen only once. The ten largest clonotypes hold approximately 7% of the sample. Sequencing was done on a sample of peripheral blood. These receptors were obtained from a woman between 18 and 29 years old with stable Graves' hyperthyroidism. Donor details come from another sample of the same person, matched by shared clones.

Ten or more counts support this clonotype. CDR3 region: CASSSGMSTVEQYF. The CDR3 bases are TGTGCCAGCTCAAGCGGGATGTCCACCGTCGAGCAGTACTTC. V gene TRBV18 combines with J gene TRBJ2-7; 7 positions agree with TRBD2. The CDR3 length is 14 residues. V dropped 5 bases and J dropped 6; count of bases not matched to a gene: 10. The germline V gene encodes CDR1 KGHSH and CDR2 LQKENI.

This clonotype appeared many times. The chain recombines TRBV19 with TRBJ2-4, with 9 nucleotides matching TRBD2. Germline V lookup: CDR1 LNHDA, CDR2 SQIVND (reference sequence). V gave up 5 bases and J gave up 5 bases; unmatched junction bases: 10. The length of the CDR3 is 16 residues. CDR3 loop: CASSFLAGDAQNIQYF. CDR3 sequence (DNA): TGTGCCAGTAGTTTCTTAGCGGGGGACGCCCAAAACATTCAGTACTTC.

This clonotype was seen at least ten times. A read error is possible here, since a much larger clone lies one base away. The chain joins TRBV7-2 to TRBJ2-5; D assignment may be TRBD1 or TRBD2 (5 bases each). CDR3 length: 11 amino acids. V lost 5 bases, J lost 7 bases, and 8 bases lay in between. The V gene's germline CDR1 is SGHTA and CDR2 FQGNSA. CDR3 coding DNA: TGTGCCAGCAGCAATGGGGGGACCCAGTACTTC. Residues: CASSNGGTQYF.

This sequence joins TRBV4-2 and TRBJ1-2; D perhaps matches TRBD1 (5 bases). V dropped 4 bases and J dropped 4 bases, with 22 bases sitting between them. The CDR3 is made up of 17 amino acids. CDR1 and CDR2 from the germline V gene are LGHNA and YNFKEQ. This chain's CDR3 is CASSPSLGDAAGYGYTF. The DNA for the CDR3 is TGTGCCAGCAGCCCCTCCCTCGGGGACGCGGCCGGCTATGGCTACACCTTC.

This clonotype has at least ten counts. The chain has TRBV20-1 and TRBJ1-1, with a tentative D call TRBD1 (6 bases). CDR3 length: 14 amino acids. Germline CDR1 DFQATT, CDR2 SNEGSKA (reference sequence). V lost 0 bases, J lost 7 bases, and 15 bases lay in between. CDR3 sequence reads: CSARDPREGGEAFF. DNA of the CDR3: TGCAGTGCTAGAGATCCCCGCGAGGGGGGTGAAGCTTTCTTT.

This clonotype was picked up a small number of times. This chain links TRBV2 with TRBJ2-2; 7 nucleotides align to TRBD1. The V and J ends lost 6 bases and 6 bases, in that order; junction bases with no gene match: 7. Germline values: CDR1 SNHLY, CDR2 FYNNEI. The CDR3 runs 14 residues. The CDR3, as DNA: TGTGCCAGCAGCCCCAGGGGGATAGCCGGGGAGCTGTTTTTT. This encodes CASSPRGIAGELFF. Looking up the rest from reference TRBV2 and TRBJ2-2 gives the full variable domain: EPEVTQTPSHQVTQMGQEVILRCVPISNHLYFYWYRQILGQKVEFLVSFYNNEISEKSEIFDDQFSVERPDGSNFTLKIRSTKLEDSAMYFCASSPRGIAGELFFGEGSRLTVL.

This clonotype has ten or more counts. The V gene is TRBV7-3, the J gene TRBJ1-1; tentatively, D is TRBD1 (5 bases). The V and J ends lost 1 base and 7 bases respectively, with 10 bases between them. This CDR3 region has 13 residues. Per germline, CDR1 SGHTA and CDR2 FQGTGA. The CDR3 DNA follows: TGTGCCAGCAGCTTAAGTAGGGGCCATGAAGCTTTCTTT. This codes for CASSLSRGHEAFF. Using reference TRBV7-3 and TRBJ1-1 for the parts outside the CDR3, the full variable domain is GAGVSQTPSNKVTEKGKYVELRCDPISGHTALYWYRQSLGQGPEFLIYFQGTGAADDSGLPNDRFFAVRPEGSVSTLKIQRTERGDSAVYLCASSLSRGHEAFFGQGTRLTVV.

This clonotype was counted a few times. V is TRBV5-1 and J is TRBJ2-5, with D possibly matching TRBD2 (6 bases). Per the germline V gene, CDR1 is SGHRS and CDR2 is YFSETQ. This CDR3 spans 14 amino acids. V lost 1 base and J lost 10, with 17 bases in between. CDR3 region: CASSLSSGGVRQYF. The CDR3 DNA reads TGCGCCAGCAGCTTGAGTTCCGGGGGAGTACGCCAGTACTTC.

This clonotype showed up many times. The chain carries TRBV6-1 and TRBJ1-5; a possible D gene is TRBD1 (6 bases). Germline V lookup: CDR1 MNHNS, CDR2 SASEGT. V lost 2 bases, J lost 5 bases, and 16 bases lay in between. The CDR3 spans 16 residues. Written as DNA, the CDR3 is TGTGCCAGCAGTGAATGGGGGGGGGCTATAGATCAGCCCCAGCATTTT. It encodes CASSEWGGAIDQPQHF.

Remarks on this clonotype: A read error may explain this, as a much larger clone is one base away. The chain links TRBV2 to TRBJ1-2; D is possibly TRBD1 (5 bases). The CDR3 has 13 amino acids. Germline assignment: CDR1 SNHLY and CDR2 FYNNEI. CDR3 nucleotides: TGTTCCAGCCGACCGGGGCCTGGCTATGGCTACACCTTC. Its translation: CSSRPGPGYGYTF.